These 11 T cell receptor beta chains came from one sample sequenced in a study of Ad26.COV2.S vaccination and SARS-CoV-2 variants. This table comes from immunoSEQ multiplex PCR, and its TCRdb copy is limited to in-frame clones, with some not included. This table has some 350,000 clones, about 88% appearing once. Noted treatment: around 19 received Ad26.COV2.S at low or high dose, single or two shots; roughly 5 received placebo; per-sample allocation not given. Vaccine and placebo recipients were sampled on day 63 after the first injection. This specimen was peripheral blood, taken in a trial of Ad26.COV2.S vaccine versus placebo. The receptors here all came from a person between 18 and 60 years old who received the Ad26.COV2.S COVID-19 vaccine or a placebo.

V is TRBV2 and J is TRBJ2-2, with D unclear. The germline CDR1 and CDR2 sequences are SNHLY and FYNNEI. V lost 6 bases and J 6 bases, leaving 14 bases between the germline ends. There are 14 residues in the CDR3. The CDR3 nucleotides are TGTGCCAGCAGGTTATCTCTCCGGCCCGGGGAGCTGTTTTTT. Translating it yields CASRLSLRPGELFF.

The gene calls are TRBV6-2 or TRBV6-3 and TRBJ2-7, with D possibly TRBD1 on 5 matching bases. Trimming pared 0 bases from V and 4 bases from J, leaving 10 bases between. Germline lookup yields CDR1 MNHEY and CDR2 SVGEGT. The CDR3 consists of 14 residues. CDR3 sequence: CASSYSDTRYEQYF. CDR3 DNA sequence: TGTGCCAGCAGTTACTCGGACACCCGATACGAGCAGTACTTC.

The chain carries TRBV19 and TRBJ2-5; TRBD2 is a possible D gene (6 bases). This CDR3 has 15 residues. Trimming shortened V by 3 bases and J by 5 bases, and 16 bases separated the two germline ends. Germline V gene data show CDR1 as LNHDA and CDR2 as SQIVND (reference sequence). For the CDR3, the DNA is TGTGCCAGTAGTATCCGGTCGAGCGGGCTGGAGACCCAGTACTTC. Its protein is CASSIRSSGLETQYF.

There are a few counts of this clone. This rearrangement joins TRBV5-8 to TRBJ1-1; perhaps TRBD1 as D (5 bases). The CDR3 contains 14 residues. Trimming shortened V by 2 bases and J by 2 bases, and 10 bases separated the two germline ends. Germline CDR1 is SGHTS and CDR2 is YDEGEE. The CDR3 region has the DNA TGTGCCAGCAGCTTCTGGGACGTAAACACTGAAGCTTTCTTT. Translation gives CASSFWDVNTEAFF.

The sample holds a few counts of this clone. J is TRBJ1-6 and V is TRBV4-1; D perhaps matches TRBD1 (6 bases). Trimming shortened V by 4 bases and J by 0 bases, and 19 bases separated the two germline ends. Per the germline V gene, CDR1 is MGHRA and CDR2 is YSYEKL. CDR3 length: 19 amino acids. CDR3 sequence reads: CASSRLILDSSSYNSPLHF. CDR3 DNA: TGCGCCAGCAGCCGCTTAATCCTGGACAGTAGCTCCTATAATTCACCCCTCCACTTT.

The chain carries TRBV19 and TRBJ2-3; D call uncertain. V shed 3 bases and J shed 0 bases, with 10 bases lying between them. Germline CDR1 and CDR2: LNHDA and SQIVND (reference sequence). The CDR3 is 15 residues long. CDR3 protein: CASSIWQDSTDTQYF. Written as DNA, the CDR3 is TGTGCCAGTAGTATCTGGCAGGACAGCACAGATACGCAGTATTTT.

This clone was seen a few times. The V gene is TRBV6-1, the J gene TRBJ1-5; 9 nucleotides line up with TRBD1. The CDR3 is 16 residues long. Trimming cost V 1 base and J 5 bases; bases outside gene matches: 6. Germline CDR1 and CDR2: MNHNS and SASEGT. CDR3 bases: TGTGCCAGCAGTGAAGTTGACAGGGGGTGGGATCAGCCCCAGCATTTT. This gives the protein CASSEVDRGWDQPQHF.

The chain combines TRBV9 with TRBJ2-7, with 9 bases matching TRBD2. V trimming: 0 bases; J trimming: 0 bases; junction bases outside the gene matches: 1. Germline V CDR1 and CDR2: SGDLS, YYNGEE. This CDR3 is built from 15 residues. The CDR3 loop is CASSVGTSVSYEQYF. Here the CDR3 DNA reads TGTGCCAGCAGCGTAGGGACTAGCGTCTCCTACGAGCAGTACTTC.

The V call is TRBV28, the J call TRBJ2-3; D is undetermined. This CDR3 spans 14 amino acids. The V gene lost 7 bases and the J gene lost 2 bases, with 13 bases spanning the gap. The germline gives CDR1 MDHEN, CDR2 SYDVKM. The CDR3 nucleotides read TGTGCCAGCACCGGGTGGAGCGACACAGATACGCAGTATTTT. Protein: CASTGWSDTDTQYF.

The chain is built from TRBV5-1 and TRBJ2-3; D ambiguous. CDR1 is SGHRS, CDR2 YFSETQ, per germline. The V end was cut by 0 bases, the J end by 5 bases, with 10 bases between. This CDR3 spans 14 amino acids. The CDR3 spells CASSLVTSKDTQYF. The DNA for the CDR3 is TGCGCCAGCAGCTTGGTAACGTCAAAAGATACGCAGTATTTT.

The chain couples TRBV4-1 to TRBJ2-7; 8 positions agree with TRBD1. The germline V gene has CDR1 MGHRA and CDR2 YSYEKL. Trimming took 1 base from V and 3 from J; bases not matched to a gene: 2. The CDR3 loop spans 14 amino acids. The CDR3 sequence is CASSQGQGNYEQYF. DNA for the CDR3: TGCGCCAGCAGCCAAGGACAGGGGAACTACGAGCAGTACTTC.